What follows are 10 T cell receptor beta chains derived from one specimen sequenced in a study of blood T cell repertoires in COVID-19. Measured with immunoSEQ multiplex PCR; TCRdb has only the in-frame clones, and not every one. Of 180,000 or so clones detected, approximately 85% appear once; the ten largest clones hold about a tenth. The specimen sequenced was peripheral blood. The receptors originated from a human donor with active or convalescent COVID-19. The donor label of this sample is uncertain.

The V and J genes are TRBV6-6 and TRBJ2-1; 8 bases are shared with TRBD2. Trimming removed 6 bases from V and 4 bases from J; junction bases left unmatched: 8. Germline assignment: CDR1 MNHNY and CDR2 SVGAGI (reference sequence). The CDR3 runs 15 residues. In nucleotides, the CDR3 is TGTGCCAGCAGACGACGGGAGGGCCGGTACAATGAGCAGTTCTTC. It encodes CASRRREGRYNEQFF.

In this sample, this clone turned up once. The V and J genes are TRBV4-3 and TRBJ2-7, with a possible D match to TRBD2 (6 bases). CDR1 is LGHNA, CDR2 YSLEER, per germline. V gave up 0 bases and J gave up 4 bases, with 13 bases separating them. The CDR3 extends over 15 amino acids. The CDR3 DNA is TGCGCCAGCAGCCAAGATAACGGGGGTGTTTACGAGCAGTACTTC. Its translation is CASSQDNGGVYEQYF.

The chain's CDR3 is CASSSEGQGDGELFF. The CDR3 DNA is TGTGCCAGCAGCTCCGAGGGACAGGGGGACGGGGAGCTGTTTTTT. The rearrangement uses TRBV7-3 and TRBJ2-2, with TRBD1 matching over 11 bases. The trim removed 4 bases at V and 7 bases at J, leaving 5 bases unmatched. Germline CDR1 is SGHTA and CDR2 is FQGTGA. This CDR3 spans 15 amino acids.

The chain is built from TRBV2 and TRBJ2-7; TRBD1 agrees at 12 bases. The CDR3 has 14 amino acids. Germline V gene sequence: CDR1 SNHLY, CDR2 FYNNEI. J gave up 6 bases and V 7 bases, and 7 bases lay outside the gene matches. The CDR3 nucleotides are TGTGCCAGCATCCCGGGACAGGGGGCGCGCGAGCAGTACTTC. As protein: CASIPGQGAREQYF. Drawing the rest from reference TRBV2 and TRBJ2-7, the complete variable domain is EPEVTQTPSHQVTQMGQEVILRCVPISNHLYFYWYRQILGQKVEFLVSFYNNEISEKSEIFDDQFSVERPDGSNFTLKIRSTKLEDSAMYFCASIPGQGAREQYFGPGTRLTVT.

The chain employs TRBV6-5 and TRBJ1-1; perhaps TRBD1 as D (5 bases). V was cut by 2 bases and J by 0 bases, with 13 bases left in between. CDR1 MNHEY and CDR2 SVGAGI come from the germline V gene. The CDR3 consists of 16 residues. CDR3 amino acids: CASSYVGGGMNTEAFF. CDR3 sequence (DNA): TGTGCCAGCAGTTACGTCGGCGGGGGGATGAACACTGAAGCTTTCTTT.

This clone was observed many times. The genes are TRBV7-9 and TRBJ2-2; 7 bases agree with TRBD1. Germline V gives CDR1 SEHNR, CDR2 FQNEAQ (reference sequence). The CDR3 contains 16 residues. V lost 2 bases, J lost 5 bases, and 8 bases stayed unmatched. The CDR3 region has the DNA TGTGCCAGCAGCTTATGGAATAAGGGGGCAACCGGGGAGCTGTTTTTT. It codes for CASSLWNKGATGELFF. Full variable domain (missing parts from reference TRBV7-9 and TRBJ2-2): DTGVSQNPRHKITKRGQNVTFRCDPISEHNRLYWYRQTLGQGPEFLTYFQNEAQLEKSRLLSDRFSAERPKGSFSTLEIQRTEQGDSAMYLCASSLWNKGATGELFFGEGSRLTVL.

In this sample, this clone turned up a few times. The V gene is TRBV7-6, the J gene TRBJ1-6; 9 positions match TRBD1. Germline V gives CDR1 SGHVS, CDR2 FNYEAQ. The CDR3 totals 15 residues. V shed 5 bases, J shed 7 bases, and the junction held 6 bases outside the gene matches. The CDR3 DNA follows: TGTGCCAGCAGCGCCGGGACAGGGATCAATTCACCCCTCCACTTT. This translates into CASSAGTGINSPLHF.

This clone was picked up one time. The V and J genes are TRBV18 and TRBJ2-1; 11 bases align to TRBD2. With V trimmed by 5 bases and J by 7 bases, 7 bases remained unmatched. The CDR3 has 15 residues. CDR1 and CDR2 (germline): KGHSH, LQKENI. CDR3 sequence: CASSSLAGADNEQFF. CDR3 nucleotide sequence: TGTGCCAGCTCATCACTAGCGGGAGCCGATAATGAGCAGTTCTTC.

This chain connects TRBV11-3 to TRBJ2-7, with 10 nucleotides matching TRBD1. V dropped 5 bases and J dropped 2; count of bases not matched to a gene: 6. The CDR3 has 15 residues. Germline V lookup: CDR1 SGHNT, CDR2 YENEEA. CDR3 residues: CASSTRTGGTYEQYF. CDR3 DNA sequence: TGTGCCAGCAGCACGAGGACAGGGGGAACCTACGAGCAGTACTTC. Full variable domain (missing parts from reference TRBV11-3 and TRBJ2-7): EAGVVQSPRYKIIEKKQPVAFWCNPISGHNTLYWYLQNLGQGPELLIRYENEEAVDDSQLPKDRFSAERLKGVDSTLKIQPAELGDSAVYLCASSTRTGGTYEQYFGPGTRLTVT.

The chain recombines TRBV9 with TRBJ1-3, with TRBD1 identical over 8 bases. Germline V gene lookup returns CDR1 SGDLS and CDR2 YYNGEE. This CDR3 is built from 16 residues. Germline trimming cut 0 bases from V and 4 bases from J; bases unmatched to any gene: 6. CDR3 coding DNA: TGTGCCAGCAGCGTAGCCTCCGGGACAGGAGGAAACACCATATATTTT. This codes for CASSVASGTGGNTIYF. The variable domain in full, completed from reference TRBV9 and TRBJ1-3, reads DSGVTQTPKHLITATGQRVTLRCSPRSGDLSVYWYQQSLDQGLQFLIQYYNGEERAKGNILERFSAQQFPDLHSELNLSSLELGDSALYFCASSVASGTGGNTIYFGEGSWLTVV.